This TCR beta chain appears in the sequencing data of a study of OX40 agonist ivuxolimab in advanced cancers. Study-wide context: The dose of intravenous ivuxolimab that patients received every 2 weeks ranged from 0.01 to 10 mg/kg. Partial responses occurred in Three dose-escalation patients, one with hepatocellular carcinoma and two with cutaneous melanoma.

Germline V lookup: CDR1 MGHRA, CDR2 YSYEKL. This CDR3 contains 14 residues. With 8 bases removed from V and 5 bases from J, the gap between germline ends came to 18 bases. TCRdb's table, derived via immunoSEQ multiplex PCR, lists solely in-frame clones and lacks some. The sample contains 70,000 or so clones, 85% to 90% of which appear only once. The chain recombines TRBV4-1 with TRBJ1-1; D is unresolved. Here the sequenced sample was CD4+ or CD8+ T cells sorted from blood, taken in a trial of the OX40 agonist ivuxolimab. The clonotype originates from an adult with an advanced solid tumor such as melanoma, head and neck, liver or kidney cancer. CDR3 nucleotides: TGCGCCAGCTCGAACGGGGTTCGGCCGACTGAAGCTTTCTTT. It is translated as CASSNGVRPTEAFF.